This paragraph covers one T cell receptor (beta chain) sequence. What it binds is unknown. The junction departs from germline at one end; a sequencing error may be responsible. The data were taken from a study of somatic mutations in cytotoxic T cells in rheumatoid arthritis. Study in general: Patients had 25 to 30 ml EDTA blood drawn right after diagnosis, before any treatment. Flow sorting at nearly 100% purity was applied to some V beta antibody-stained T-cell populations, which included V beta1+ cells sequenced for TCRB.

Regarding the study as a whole: Age was associated with higher CD8+ clonality in rheumatoid arthritis patients, not in healthy controls. Measurement of CD8+ T-cell clonality revealed no significant difference between rheumatoid arthritis patients and age-matched healthy controls.

Germline V gene sequence: CDR1 MGHRA, CDR2 YSYEKL. The CDR3 has 14 residues. Sequencing used immunoSEQ multiplex PCR; TCRdb keeps in-frame clones, though not all of them. The sample consists of tens of thousands of clones, about 77% of them appearing once. The clonotype comes from an adult with rheumatoid arthritis. Sequences were obtained from CD8+ T cells sorted from blood. The chain links TRBV4-1 to TRBJ2-1, with 8 bases that match TRBD2. The CDR3 DNA is TGCGCCAGCAGACAAGCGGGAGAAGGGAATGAGCAGTTCTTC. Residues: CASRQAGEGNEQFF.